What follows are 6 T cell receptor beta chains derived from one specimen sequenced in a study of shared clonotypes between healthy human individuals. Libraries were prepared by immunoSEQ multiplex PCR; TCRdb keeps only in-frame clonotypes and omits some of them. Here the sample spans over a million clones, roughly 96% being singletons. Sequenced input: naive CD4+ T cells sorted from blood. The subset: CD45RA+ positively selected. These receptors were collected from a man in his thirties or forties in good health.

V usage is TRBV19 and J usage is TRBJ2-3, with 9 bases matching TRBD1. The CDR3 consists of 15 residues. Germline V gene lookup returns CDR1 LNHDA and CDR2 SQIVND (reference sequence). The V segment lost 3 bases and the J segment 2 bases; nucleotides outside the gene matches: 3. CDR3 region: CASSIGDRATDTQYF. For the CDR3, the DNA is TGTGCCAGTAGTATCGGGGACAGGGCCACAGATACGCAGTATTTT.

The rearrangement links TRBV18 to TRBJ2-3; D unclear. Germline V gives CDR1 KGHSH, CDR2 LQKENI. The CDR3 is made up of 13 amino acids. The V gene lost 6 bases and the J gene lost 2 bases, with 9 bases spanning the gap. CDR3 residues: CASSQKDTDTQYF. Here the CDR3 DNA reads TGTGCCAGCTCTCAAAAAGACACAGATACGCAGTATTTT.

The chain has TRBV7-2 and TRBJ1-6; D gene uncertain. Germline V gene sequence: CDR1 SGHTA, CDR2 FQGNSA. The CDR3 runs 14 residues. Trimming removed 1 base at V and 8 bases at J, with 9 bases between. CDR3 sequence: CASSLGAGHSPLHF. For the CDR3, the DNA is TGTGCCAGCAGCTTAGGGGCAGGACATTCACCCCTCCACTTT.

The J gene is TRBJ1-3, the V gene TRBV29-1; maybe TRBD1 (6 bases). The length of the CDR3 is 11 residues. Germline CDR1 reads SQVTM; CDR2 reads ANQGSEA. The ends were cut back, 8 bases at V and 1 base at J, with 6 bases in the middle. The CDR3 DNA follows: TGCAGCACAGGGTCTGGAAACACCATATATTTT. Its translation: CSTGSGNTIYF.

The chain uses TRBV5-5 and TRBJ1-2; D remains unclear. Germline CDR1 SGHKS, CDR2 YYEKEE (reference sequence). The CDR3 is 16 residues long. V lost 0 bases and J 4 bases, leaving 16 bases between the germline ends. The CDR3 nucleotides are TGTGCCAGCAGCTTGGAGAATCCGTCCGAAACCTATGGCTACACCTTC. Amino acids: CASSLENPSETYGYTF.

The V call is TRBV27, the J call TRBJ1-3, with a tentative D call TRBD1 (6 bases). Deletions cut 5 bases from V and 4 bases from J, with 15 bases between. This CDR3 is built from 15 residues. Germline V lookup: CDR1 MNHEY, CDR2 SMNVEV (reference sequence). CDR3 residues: CASSREGGLGNTIYF. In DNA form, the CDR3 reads TGTGCCAGCAGTCGGGAGGGGGGTTTGGGAAACACCATATATTTT.